The text below deals with one T cell receptor (beta chain). Primers for the PCR totalled 60 Vbeta and 13 Jbeta. Profiled with immunoSEQ multiplex PCR; TCRdb holds only in-frame clones, not every one. This repertoire shows approximately 100,000 clones, roughly 85% found once; its top ten account for 2.5% to 3.5%. The record originates from a study of cytomegalovirus exposure and HLA in healthy donors. The CDR3 covers 15 residues. The junction had 3 bases not matched to a gene; V was cut back by 1 base and J by 2 bases. Germline lookup yields CDR1 GTSNPN and CDR2 SVGIG (reference sequence). The V gene is TRBV30, the J gene TRBJ2-5; 11 nucleotides match TRBD1. This receptor was identified in a woman aged 40-49 years in good health and CMV-seronegative. Source material: PBMCs. CDR3: CAWSARDRGQETQYF. CDR3 bases: TGTGCCTGGAGTGCTCGGGACAGGGGGCAAGAGACCCAGTACTTC.